These T cell receptor beta chains were read from a single sample in a study of TIL therapy for anti-PD-1-resistant metastatic lung cancer. Libraries were prepared by immunoSEQ multiplex PCR; TCRdb keeps only in-frame clonotypes and omits some of them. The data contain roughly 58,000 clones, roughly four fifths of them seen just once; the ten biggest clones take up roughly 3%. The sample consisted of blood, taken at baseline. Receptors originate from a person aged 30 to 80 with non-small cell lung cancer. The conserved cysteine and the conserved F or W are not part of the CDR3 here. Fields, in order: CDR3 protein, J gene, V gene, clone size. Some rows mark clone size as missing; the rest say once, few, many or name a class of expanded clone.

CDR3aa: AWSRGQGFETQY
j_gene: TRBJ2-5
v_gene: TRBV30
abundance: .

CDR3aa: ASSYSWGYNEQF
j_gene: TRBJ2-1
v_gene: TRBV6-5
abundance: .

CDR3aa: ASSRDPVYEQY
j_gene: TRBJ2-7
v_gene: TRBV6-6
abundance: .

CDR3aa: ASSRPGQGVIEQY
j_gene: TRBJ2-7
v_gene: TRBV4-1
abundance: .

CDR3aa: ASSQWGTGSSGANVLT
j_gene: TRBJ2-6
v_gene: TRBV23-1
abundance: .

CDR3aa: ASSPSQAQY
j_gene: TRBJ2-5
v_gene: TRBV6-6
abundance: .

CDR3aa: ASSLPAGELF
j_gene: TRBJ2-2
v_gene: TRBV12-3/TRBV12-4
abundance: .

CDR3aa: AWSVSWDEQF
j_gene: TRBJ2-1
v_gene: TRBV30
abundance: .

CDR3aa: ASSPPGRGEKLF
j_gene: TRBJ1-4
v_gene: TRBV5-4
abundance: once

CDR3aa: ASSPSGSSYNEQF
j_gene: TRBJ2-1
v_gene: TRBV5-4
abundance: few

CDR3aa: ASSVRGQVPSYEQY
j_gene: TRBJ2-7
v_gene: TRBV7-3
abundance: .

CDR3aa: ASSRTGETGANVLT
j_gene: TRBJ2-6
v_gene: TRBV7-3
abundance: .

CDR3aa: ASSLGGDNNQPQH
j_gene: TRBJ1-5
v_gene: TRBV19
abundance: .

CDR3aa: ASSHTDGLAKNIQY
j_gene: TRBJ2-4
v_gene: TRBV3-1/TRBV3-2
abundance: .

CDR3aa: ATSEKTGRVTEAF
j_gene: TRBJ1-1
v_gene: TRBV15
abundance: .

CDR3aa: ASSFSAGGEEQY
j_gene: TRBJ2-7
v_gene: TRBV27
abundance: .

CDR3aa: ASSDPGRSGYGYT
j_gene: TRBJ1-2
v_gene: TRBV25-1
abundance: .

CDR3aa: ASSTRYGSSYEQY
j_gene: TRBJ2-7
v_gene: TRBV19
abundance: .

CDR3aa: ASSYGQGLNYGYT
j_gene: TRBJ1-2
v_gene: TRBV6-6
abundance: .

CDR3aa: ASSRKGPWTGFGETQY
j_gene: TRBJ2-5
v_gene: TRBV14
abundance: .

CDR3aa: ASSLVRQNYGYT
j_gene: TRBJ1-2
v_gene: TRBV7-9
abundance: .

CDR3aa: ATSRDPVGNQPQH
j_gene: TRBJ1-5
v_gene: TRBV15
abundance: .

CDR3aa: ASSQDGRLNEQF
j_gene: TRBJ2-1
v_gene: TRBV4-3
abundance: .

CDR3aa: ASAGGVMPYEQY
j_gene: TRBJ2-7
v_gene: TRBV28
abundance: .

CDR3aa: ASSPNSQETQY
j_gene: TRBJ2-5
v_gene: TRBV18
abundance: .

CDR3aa: ASSTQGSRANVLT
j_gene: TRBJ2-6
v_gene: TRBV19
abundance: .

CDR3aa: ATSDRRQGAFGELF
j_gene: TRBJ2-2
v_gene: TRBV24-1
abundance: .

CDR3aa: ASSPGGTSGNYEQY
j_gene: TRBJ2-7
v_gene: TRBV5-4
abundance: .

CDR3aa: ASSYSKGTGGANYGYT
j_gene: TRBJ1-2
v_gene: TRBV6-2/TRBV6-3
abundance: few

CDR3aa: ASSFGGVSNTEAF
j_gene: TRBJ1-1
v_gene: TRBV28
abundance: .

CDR3aa: ASSVLADNSPLH
j_gene: TRBJ1-6
v_gene: TRBV9
abundance: .